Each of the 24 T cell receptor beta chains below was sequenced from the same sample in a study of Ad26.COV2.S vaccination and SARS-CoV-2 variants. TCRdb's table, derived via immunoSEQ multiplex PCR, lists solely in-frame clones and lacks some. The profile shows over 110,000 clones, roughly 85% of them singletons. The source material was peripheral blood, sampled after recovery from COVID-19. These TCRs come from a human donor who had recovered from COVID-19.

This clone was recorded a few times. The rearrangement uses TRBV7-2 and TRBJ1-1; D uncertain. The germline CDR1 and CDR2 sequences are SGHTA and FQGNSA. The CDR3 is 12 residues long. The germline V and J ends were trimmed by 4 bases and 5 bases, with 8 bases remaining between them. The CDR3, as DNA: TGTGCCAGCAGCTCCACGGGTACTGAAGCTTTCTTT. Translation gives CASSSTGTEAFF.

CDR3: CAIRKDRGSYEQYF. The CDR3 coding sequence is TGTGCCATCAGGAAGGACAGAGGCTCCTACGAGCAGTACTTC. The chain combines TRBV10-3 with TRBJ2-7; D might be TRBD1 (6 bases). Germline CDR1 ENHRY, CDR2 SYGVKD. The CDR3 sequence is 14 residues long. V was shortened by 6 bases and J by 0 bases, with 12 bases between the two germline ends.

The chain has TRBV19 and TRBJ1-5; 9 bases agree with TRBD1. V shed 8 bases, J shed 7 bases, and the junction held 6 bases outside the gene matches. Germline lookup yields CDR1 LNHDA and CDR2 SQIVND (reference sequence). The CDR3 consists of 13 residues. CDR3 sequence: CASSQGARQPQHF. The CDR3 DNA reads TGTGCCAGTTCACAGGGGGCGCGGCAGCCCCAGCATTTT.

In DNA form, the CDR3 reads TGTGCCAGCAGTACCGCCGGGACAGGGGGATACAATGAGCAGTTCTTC. This translates into CASSTAGTGGYNEQFF. This chain joins TRBV7-9 and TRBJ2-1, with 11 bases identical to TRBD1. V trimming: 6 bases; J trimming: 4 bases; junction bases outside the gene matches: 8. Per germline, CDR1 SEHNR and CDR2 FQNEAQ (reference sequence). This CDR3 comprises 16 residues.

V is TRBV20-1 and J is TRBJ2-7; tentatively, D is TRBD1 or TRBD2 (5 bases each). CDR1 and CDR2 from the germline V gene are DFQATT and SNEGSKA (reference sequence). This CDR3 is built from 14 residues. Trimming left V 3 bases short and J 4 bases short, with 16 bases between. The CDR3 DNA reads TGCAGTGCTAGTGGGACCAGGGACCTTTACGAGCAGTACTTC. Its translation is CSASGTRDLYEQYF.

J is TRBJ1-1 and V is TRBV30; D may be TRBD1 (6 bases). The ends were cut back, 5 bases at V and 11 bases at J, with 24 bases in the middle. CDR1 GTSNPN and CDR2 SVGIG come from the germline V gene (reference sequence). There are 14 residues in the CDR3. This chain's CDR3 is CAWESGRGPADAFF. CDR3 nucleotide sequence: TGTGCCTGGGAGTCAGGGCGGGGGCCGGCGGATGCTTTCTTT.

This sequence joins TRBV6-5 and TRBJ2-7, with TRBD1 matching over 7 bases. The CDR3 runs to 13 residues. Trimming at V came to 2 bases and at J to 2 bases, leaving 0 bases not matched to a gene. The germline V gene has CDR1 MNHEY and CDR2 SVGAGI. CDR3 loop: CASSYQGAYEQYF. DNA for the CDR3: TGTGCCAGCAGTTACCAGGGGGCCTACGAGCAGTACTTC.

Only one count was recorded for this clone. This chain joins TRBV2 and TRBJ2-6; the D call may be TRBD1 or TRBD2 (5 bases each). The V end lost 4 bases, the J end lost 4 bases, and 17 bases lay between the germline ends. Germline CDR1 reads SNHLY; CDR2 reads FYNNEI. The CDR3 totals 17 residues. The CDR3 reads CASSVGHRGSGANVLTF. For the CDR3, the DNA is TGTGCCAGCAGTGTTGGACACCGAGGGTCCGGGGCCAACGTCCTGACTTTC.

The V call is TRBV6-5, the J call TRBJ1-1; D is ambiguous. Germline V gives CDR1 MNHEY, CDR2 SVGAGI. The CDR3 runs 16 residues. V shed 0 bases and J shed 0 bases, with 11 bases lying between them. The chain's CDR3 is CASSYSNSRLNTEAFF. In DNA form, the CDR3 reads TGTGCCAGCAGTTACTCGAATTCCAGACTGAACACTGAAGCTTTCTTT.

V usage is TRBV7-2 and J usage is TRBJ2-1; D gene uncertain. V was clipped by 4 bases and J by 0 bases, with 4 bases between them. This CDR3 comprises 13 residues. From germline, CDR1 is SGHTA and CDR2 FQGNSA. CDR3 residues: CASSSFSYNEQFF. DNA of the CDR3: TGTGCCAGCAGCTCCTTCTCCTACAATGAGCAGTTCTTC.

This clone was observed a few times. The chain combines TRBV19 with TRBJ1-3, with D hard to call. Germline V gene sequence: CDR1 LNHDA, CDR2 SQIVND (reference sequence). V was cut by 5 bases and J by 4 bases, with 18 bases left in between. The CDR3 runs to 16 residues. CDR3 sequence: CASSPMARRRGNTIYF. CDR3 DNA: TGTGCCAGTAGTCCTATGGCCCGACGGAGGGGAAACACCATATATTTT.

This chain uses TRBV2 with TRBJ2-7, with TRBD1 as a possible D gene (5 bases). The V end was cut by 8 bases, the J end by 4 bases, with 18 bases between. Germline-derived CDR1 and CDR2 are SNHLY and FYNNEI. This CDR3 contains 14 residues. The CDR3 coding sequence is TGTGCCAGCCAAACCAGGGTCAAAACTTACGAGCAGTACTTC. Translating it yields CASQTRVKTYEQYF.

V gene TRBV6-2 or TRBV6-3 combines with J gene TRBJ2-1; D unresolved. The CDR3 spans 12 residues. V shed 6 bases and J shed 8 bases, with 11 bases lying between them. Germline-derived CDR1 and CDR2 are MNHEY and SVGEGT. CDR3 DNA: TGTGCCAGCAGCCCCGAGTGGGATGAGCAGTTCTTC. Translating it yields CASSPEWDEQFF.

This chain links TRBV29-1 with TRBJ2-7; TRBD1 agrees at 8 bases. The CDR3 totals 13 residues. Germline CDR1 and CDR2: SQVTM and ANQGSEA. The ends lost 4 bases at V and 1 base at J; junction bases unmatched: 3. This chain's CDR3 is CSVGRDRSYEQYF. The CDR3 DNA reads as TGCAGCGTTGGGAGGGACAGGTCCTACGAGCAGTACTTC.

The CDR3 DNA follows: TGTGCCAGCAGCAAAGTAGAGGGACAGGGGCCCCGAAGGGTGATGAACACTGAAGCTTTCTTT. Translation: CASSKVEGQGPRRVMNTEAFF. This chain links TRBV21-1 with TRBJ1-1; the DNA was not used to check the table's D call, TRBD1. TRBV21-1 counts as a pseudogene. The CDR3 has 21 residues.

CDR3 region: CASSGGPNTQYF. CDR3 in DNA: TGTGCCAGCAGTGGGGGGCCGAATACGCAGTATTTT. V usage is TRBV2 and J usage is TRBJ2-3, with TRBD1 as a possible D gene (6 bases). Germline assignment: CDR1 SNHLY and CDR2 FYNNEI. The V and J ends lost 4 bases and 7 bases respectively, with 9 bases between them. This CDR3 comprises 12 residues.

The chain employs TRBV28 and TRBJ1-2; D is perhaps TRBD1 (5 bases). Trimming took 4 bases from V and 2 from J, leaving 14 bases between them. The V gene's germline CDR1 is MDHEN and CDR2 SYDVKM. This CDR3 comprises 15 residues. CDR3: CASSSPGGINYGYTF. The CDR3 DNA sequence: TGTGCCAGCAGTTCCCCGGGGGGGATAAACTATGGCTACACCTTC.

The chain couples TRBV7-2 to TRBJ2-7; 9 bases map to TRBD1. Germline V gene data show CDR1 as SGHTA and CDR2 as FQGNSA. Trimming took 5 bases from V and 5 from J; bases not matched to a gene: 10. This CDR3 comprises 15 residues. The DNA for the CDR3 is TGTGCCAGCAGCCCTGAGACAGGGGGGTGGGACGAGCAGTACTTC. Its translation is CASSPETGGWDEQYF.

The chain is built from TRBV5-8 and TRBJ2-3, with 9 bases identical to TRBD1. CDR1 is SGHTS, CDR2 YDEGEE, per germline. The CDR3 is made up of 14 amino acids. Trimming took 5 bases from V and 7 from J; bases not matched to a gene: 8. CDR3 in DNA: TGTGCCAGCAGATTGACAGGGGGGGGATATACGCAGTATTTT. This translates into CASRLTGGGYTQYF.

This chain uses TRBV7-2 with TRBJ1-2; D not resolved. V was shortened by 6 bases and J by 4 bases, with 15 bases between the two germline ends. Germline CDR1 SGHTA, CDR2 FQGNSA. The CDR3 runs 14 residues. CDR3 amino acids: CASRQKDGFYGYTF. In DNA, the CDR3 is TGTGCCAGCAGACAGAAAGATGGCTTCTATGGCTACACCTTC.

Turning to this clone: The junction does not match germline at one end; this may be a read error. The CDR3: CASRGLAGGNF. The CDR3 region has the DNA TGTGCCAGCAGGGGACTAGCGGGGGGGAACTTC. The rearrangement links TRBV2 to TRBJ2-7; TRBD2 matches at 16 bases. Per the germline V gene, CDR1 is SNHLY and CDR2 is FYNNEI. The CDR3 contains 11 residues.

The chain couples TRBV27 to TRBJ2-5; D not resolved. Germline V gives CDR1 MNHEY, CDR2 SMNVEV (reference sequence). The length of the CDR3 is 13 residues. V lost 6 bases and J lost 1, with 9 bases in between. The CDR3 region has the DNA TGTGCCAGCAGATCGCTTATCCAAGAGACCCAGTACTTC. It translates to CASRSLIQETQYF.

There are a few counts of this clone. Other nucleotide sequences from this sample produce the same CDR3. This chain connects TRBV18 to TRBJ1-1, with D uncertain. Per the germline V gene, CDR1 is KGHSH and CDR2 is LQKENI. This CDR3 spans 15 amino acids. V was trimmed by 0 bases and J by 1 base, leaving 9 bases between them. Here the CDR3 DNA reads TGTGCCAGCTCACCACCCGGCAGACAGAACACTGAAGCTTTCTTT. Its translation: CASSPPGRQNTEAFF.

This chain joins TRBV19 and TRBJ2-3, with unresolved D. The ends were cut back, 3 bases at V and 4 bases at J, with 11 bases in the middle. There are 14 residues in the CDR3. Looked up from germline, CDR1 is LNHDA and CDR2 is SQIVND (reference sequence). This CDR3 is CASSIRQASDTQYF. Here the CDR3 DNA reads TGTGCCAGTAGTATTAGGCAGGCCTCAGATACGCAGTATTTT.